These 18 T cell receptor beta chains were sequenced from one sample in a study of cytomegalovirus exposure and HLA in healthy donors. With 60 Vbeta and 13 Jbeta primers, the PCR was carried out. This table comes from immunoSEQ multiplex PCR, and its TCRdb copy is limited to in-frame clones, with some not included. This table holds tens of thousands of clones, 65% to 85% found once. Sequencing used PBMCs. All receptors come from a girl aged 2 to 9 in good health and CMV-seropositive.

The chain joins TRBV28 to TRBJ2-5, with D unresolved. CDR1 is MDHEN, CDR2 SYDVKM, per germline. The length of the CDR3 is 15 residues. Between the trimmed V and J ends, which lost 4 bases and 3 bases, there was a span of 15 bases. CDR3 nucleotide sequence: TGTGCCAGCAGTTCGCCCCTAGAGGCTGAAGAGACCCAGTACTTC. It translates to CASSSPLEAEETQYF.

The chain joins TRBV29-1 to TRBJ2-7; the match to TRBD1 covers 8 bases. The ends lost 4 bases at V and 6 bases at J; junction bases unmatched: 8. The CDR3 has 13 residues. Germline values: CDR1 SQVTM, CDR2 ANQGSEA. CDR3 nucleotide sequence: TGCAGCGTTGGTGGACAGGGTGTTCGCGAGCAGTACTTC. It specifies CSVGGQGVREQYF.

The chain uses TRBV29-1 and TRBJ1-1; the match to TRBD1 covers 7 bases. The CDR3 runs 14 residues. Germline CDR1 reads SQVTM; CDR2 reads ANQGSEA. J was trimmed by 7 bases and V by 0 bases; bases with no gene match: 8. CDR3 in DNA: TGCAGCGTTGAAGACCCCAGGGGGTTTATTGAAGCTTTCTTT. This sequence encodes CSVEDPRGFIEAFF.

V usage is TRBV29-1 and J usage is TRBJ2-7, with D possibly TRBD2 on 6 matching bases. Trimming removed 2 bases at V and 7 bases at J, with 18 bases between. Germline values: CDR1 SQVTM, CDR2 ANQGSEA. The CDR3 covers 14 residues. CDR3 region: CSVESRDSAFEQYF. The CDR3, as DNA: TGCAGCGTTGAATCCCGGGACTCCGCCTTTGAGCAGTACTTC.

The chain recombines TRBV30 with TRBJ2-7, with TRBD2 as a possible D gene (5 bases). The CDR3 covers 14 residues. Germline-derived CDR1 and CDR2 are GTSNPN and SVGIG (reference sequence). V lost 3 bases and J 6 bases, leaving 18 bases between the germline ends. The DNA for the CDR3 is TGTGCCTGGAGGGAGGTTATAGGGTTGTCCGAGCAGTACTTC. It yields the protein CAWREVIGLSEQYF.

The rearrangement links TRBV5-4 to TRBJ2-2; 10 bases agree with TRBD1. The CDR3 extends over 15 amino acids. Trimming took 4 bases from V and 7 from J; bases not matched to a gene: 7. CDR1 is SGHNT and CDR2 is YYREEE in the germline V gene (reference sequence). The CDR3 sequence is CASSPDRGQSGELFF. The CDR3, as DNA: TGTGCCAGCAGCCCCGACAGGGGGCAGAGCGGGGAGCTGTTTTTT. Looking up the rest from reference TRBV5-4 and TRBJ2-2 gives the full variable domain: ETGVTQSPTHLIKTRGQQVTLRCSSQSGHNTVSWYQQALGQGPQFIFQYYREEENGRGNFPPRFSGLQFPNYSSELNVNALELDDSALYLCASSPDRGQSGELFFGEGSRLTVL.

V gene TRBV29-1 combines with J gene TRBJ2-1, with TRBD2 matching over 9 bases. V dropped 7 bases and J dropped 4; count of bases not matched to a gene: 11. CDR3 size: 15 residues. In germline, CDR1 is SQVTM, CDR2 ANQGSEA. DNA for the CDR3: TGCAGCGGAACCGGGACTAGCATCTCTTACAATGAGCAGTTCTTC. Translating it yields CSGTGTSISYNEQFF.

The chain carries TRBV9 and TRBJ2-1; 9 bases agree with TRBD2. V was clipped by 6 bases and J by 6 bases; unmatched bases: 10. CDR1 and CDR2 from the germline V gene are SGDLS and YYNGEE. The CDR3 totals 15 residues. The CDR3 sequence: CASTRELAGANEQFF. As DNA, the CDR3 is TGTGCCAGCACCAGGGAGTTAGCGGGGGCCAATGAGCAGTTCTTC.

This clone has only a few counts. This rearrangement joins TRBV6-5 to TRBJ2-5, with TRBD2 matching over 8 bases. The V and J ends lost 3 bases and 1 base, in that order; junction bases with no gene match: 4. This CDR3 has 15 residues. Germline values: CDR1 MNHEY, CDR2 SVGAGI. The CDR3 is CASSYMGLGQETQYF. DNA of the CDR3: TGTGCCAGCAGTTATATGGGACTAGGCCAAGAGACCCAGTACTTC.

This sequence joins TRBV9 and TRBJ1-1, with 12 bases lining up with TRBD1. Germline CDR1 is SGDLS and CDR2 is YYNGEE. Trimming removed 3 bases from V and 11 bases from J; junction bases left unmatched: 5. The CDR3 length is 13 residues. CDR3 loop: CASSAGTGGVAFF. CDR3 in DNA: TGTGCCAGCAGCGCAGGGACAGGGGGCGTCGCTTTCTTT.

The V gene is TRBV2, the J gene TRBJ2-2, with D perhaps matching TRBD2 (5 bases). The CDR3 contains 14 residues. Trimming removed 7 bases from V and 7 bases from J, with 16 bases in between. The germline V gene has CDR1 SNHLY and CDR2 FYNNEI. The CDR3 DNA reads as TGTGCCAGCACCGAGGTAGCGCCACGCGGGGAGCTGTTTTTT. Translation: CASTEVAPRGELFF.

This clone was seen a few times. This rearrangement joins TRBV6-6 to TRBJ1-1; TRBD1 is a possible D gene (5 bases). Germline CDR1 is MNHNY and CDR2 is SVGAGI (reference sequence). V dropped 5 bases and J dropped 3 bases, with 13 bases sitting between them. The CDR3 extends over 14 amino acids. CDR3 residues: CASSRPTEDTEAFF. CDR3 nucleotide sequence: TGTGCCAGCAGTCGCCCGACAGAGGACACTGAAGCTTTCTTT.

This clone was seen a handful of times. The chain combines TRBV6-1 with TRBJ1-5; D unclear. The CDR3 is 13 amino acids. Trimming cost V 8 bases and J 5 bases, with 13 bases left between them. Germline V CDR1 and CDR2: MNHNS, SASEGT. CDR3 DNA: TGTGCCAGCGCCGTAAACTTGGATCAGCCCCAGCATTTT. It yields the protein CASAVNLDQPQHF.

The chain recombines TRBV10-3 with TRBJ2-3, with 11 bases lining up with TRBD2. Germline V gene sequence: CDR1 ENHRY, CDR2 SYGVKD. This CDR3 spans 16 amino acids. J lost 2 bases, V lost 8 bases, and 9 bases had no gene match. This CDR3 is CAIALGGLADTDTQYF. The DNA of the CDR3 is TGTGCCATCGCCTTGGGGGGACTAGCGGACACAGATACGCAGTATTTT.

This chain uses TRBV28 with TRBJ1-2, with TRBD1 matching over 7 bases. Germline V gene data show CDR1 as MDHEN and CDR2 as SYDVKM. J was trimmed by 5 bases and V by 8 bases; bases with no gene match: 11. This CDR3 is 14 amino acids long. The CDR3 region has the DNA TGTGCCAGCTGGGGACAGCGCCACTTTTATGGCTACACCTTC. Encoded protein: CASWGQRHFYGYTF.

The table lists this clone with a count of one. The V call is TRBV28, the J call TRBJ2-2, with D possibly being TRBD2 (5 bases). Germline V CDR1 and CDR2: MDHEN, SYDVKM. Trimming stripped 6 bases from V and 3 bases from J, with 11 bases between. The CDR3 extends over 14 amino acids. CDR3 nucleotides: TGTGCCAGCAGCATAGGAGGTCACACCGGGGAGCTGTTTTTT. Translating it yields CASSIGGHTGELFF.

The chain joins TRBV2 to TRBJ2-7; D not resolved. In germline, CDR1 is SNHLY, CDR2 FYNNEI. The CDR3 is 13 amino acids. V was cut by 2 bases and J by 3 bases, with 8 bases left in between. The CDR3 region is CASSETTNYEQYF. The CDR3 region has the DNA TGTGCCAGCAGTGAAACCACTAACTACGAGCAGTACTTC.

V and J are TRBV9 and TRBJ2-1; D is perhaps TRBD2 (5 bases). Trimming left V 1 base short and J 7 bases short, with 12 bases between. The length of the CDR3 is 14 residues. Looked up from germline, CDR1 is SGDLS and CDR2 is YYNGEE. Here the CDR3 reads CASSVSGLNNEQFF. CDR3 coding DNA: TGTGCCAGCAGCGTATCCGGACTGAATAATGAGCAGTTCTTC.